This T cell receptor (beta chain) originates from a study of T-cell reconstitution after alpha-beta-depleted transplantation in children. Study outcomes and limitations: Expanded clones from the graft, numbering several hundred, reportedly supplied alpha-beta T cells about two months after transplant. Among T cells one year after transplant, newly produced cells accounted for most counts and diversity. Day-60 TCRbeta diversity that was high in some patients was derived from surviving recipient T cells and thymic progenitors.

Germline V lookup: CDR1 SGHVT, CDR2 SQSDAQ. The V and J ends lost 3 bases and 2 bases, in that order; junction bases with no gene match: 13. The CDR3 runs 18 residues. Unique molecular identifiers were used to barcode this TCRbeta library. One entry per CDR3 protein, called by TCRdb with MiXCR from the PCR reads. The profile covers approximately 630,000 distinct CDR3 sequences, with over 10% appearing a single time and 0.79% taken by the ten largest. This clonotype turned up a few times. The antigen is undetermined. The chain links TRBV7-4 to TRBJ2-3; 8 bases match TRBD2. Sequenced material: PBMCs, taken before TCRalphabeta/CD19-depleted stem cell transplant. The sequence derives from a girl aged 2 to 9 with congenital amegakaryocytic thrombocytopenia, due to receive a stem cell transplant. As DNA, the CDR3 is TGTGCCAGCAGCTTTTTGGGAAGCGGGAGCCTCGACACAGATACGCAGTATTTT. It encodes CASSFLGSGSLDTDTQYF. The entire variable domain, with the rest obtained from reference TRBV7-4 and TRBJ2-3, is as follows: GAGVSQSPRYKVAKRGRDVALRCDSISGHVTLYWYRQTLGQGSEVLTYSQSDAQRDKSGRPSGRFSAERPERSVSTLKIQRTEQGDSAVYLCASSFLGSGSLDTDTQYFGPGTRLTVL.